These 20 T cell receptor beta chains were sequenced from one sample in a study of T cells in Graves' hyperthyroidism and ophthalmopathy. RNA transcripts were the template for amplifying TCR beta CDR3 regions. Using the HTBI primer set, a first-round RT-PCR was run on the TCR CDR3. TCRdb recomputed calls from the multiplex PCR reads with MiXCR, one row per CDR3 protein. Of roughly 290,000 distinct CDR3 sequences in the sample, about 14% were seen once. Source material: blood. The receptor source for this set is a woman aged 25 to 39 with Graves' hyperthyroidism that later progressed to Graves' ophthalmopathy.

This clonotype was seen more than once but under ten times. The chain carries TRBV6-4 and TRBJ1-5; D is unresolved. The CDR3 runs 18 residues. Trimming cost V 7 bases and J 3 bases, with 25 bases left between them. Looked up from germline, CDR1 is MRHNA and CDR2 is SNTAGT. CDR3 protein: CASNPDLAAEGDNQPQHF. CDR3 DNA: TGTGCCAGCAACCCCGACCTAGCTGCGGAGGGAGACAATCAGCCCCAGCATTTT.

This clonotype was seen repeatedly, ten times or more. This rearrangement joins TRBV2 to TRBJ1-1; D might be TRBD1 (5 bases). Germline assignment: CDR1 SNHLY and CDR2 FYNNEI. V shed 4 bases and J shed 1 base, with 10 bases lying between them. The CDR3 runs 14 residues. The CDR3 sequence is CASSVEGRNTEAFF. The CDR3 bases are TGTGCCAGCAGTGTGGAGGGGAGGAACACTGAAGCTTTCTTT.

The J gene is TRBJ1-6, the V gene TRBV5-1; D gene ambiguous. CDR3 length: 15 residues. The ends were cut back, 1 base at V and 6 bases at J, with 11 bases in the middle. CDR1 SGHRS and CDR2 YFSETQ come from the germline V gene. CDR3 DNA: TGCGCCAGCAGCTTGAGGGAGACACCTAATTCACCCCTCCACTTT. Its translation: CASSLRETPNSPLHF.

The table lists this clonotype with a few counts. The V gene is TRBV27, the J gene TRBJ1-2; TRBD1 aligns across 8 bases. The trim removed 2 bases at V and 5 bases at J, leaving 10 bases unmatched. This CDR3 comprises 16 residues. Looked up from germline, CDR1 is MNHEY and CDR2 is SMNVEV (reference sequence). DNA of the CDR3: TGTGCCAGCAGTTTAGGACAGGGAGGAGGGCTTTATGGCTACACCTTC. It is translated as CASSLGQGGGLYGYTF.

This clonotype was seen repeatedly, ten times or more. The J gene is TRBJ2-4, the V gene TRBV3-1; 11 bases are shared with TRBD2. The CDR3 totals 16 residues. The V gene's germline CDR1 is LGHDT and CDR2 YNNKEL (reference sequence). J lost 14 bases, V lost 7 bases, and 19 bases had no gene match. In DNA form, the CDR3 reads TGTGCCAGCATTAGCGGGGGACTAGCGGTCCTCAGGGTTAAGTACTTC. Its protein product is CASISGGLAVLRVKYF.

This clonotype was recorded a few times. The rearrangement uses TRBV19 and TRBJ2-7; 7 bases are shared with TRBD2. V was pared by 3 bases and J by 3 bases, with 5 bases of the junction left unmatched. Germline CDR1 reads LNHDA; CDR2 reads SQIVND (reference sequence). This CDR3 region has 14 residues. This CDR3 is CASSMVAGDYEQYF. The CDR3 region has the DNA TGTGCCAGTAGTATGGTGGCGGGAGACTACGAGCAGTACTTC.

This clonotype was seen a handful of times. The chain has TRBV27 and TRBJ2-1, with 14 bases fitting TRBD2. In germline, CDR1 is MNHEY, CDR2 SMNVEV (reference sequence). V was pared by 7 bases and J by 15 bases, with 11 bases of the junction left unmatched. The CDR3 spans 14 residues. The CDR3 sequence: CASTPTSGRAVVFF. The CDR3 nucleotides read TGTGCCAGCACCCCGACTAGCGGGAGGGCCGTTGTGTTCTTC.

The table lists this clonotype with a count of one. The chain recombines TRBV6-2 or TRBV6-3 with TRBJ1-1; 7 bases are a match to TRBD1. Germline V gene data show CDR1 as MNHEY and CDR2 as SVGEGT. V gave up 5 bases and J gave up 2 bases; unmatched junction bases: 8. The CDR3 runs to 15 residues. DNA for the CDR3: TGTGCCAGCAGTGCCCGGGACAGTAGAAACACTGAAGCTTTCTTT. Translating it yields CASSARDSRNTEAFF.

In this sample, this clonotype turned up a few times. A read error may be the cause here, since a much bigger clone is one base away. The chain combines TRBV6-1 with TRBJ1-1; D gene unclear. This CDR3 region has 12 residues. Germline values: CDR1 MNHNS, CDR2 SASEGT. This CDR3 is CASSKGNTEALF. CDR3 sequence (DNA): TGTGCCAGCAGTAAAGGGAACACTGAAGCTCTCTTT.

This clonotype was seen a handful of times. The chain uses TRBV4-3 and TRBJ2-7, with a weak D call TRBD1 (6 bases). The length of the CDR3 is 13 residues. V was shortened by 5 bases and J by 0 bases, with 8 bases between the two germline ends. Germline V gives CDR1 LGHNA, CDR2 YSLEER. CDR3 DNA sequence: TGCGCCAGCAGCGGACAGCTCTCCTACGAGCAGTACTTC. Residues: CASSGQLSYEQYF.

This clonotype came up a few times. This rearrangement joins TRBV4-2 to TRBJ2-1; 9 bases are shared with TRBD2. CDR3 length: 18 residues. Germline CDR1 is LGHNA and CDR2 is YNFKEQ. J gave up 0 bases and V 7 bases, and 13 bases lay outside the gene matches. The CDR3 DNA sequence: TGTGCCAGCACCATTCTCGGAGCGGGAGGAAGCTCCTACAATGAGCAGTTCTTC. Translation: CASTILGAGGSSYNEQFF.

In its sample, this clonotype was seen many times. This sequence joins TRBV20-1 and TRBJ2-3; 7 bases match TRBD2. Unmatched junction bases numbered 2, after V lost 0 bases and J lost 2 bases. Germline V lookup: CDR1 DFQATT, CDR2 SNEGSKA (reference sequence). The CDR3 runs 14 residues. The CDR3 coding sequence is TGCAGTGCTAGAGATGCGGGGGTCACAGATACGCAGTATTTT. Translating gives CSARDAGVTDTQYF.

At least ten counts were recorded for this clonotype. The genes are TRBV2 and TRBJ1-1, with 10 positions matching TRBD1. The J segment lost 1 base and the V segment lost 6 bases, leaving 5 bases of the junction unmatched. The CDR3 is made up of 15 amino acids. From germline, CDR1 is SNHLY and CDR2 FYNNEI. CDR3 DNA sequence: TGTGCCAGCAGGGACAGGGGGGGTACGAACACTGAAGCTTTCTTT. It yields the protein CASRDRGGTNTEAFF.

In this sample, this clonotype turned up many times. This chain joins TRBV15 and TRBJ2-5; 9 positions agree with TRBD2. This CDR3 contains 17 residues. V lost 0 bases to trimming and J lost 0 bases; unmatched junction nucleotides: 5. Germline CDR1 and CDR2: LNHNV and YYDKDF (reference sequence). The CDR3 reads CATSRDLPSGDQETQYF. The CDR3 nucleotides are TGTGCCACCAGCAGAGATCTCCCTAGCGGGGACCAAGAGACCCAGTACTTC.

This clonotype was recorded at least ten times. CDR3 bases: TGTGCCAGCTCGCAGGAAAGGAACACTGAAGCTTTCTTT. Its protein product is CASSQERNTEAFF. V gene TRBV18 combines with J gene TRBJ1-1; D gene ambiguous. In germline, CDR1 is KGHSH, CDR2 LQKENI. This CDR3 contains 13 residues. V was cut by 6 bases and J by 1 base, with 9 bases left in between. Using reference TRBV18 and TRBJ1-1 for the parts outside the CDR3, the full variable domain is NAGVMQNPRHLVRRRGQEARLRCSPMKGHSHVYWYRQLPEEGLKFMVYLQKENIIDESGMPKERFSAEFPKEGPSILRIQQVVRGDSAAYFCASSQERNTEAFFGQGTRLTVV.

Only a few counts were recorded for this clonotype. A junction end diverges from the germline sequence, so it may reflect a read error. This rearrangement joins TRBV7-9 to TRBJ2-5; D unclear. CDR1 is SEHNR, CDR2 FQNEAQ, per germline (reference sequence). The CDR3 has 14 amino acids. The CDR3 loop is CASSLEGSEETRYF. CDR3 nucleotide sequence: TGTGCCAGCAGCTTAGAGGGAAGCGAAGAGACCCGGTACTTC.

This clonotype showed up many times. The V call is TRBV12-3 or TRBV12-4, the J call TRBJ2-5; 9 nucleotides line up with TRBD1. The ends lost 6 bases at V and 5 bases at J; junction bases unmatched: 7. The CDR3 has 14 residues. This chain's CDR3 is CASRLSTGGETQYF. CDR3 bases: TGTGCCAGCAGGCTATCGACAGGGGGTGAGACCCAGTACTTC.

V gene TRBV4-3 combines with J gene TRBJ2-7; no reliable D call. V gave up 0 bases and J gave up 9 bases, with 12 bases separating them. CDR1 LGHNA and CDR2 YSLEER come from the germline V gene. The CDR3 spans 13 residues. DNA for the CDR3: TGCGCCAGCAGCCAAGAATCTTGGGCTGTGCAGTACTTC. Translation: CASSQESWAVQYF.

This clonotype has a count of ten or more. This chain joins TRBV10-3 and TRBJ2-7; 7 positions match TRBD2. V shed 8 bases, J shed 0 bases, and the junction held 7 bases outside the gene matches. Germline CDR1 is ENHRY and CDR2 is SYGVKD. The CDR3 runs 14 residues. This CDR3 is CAIGSRENSYEQYF. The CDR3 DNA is TGTGCCATCGGCTCGCGGGAGAACTCCTACGAGCAGTACTTC.

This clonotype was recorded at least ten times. This CDR3 is CASSYASGSTYEQYF. CDR3 sequence (DNA): TGTGCCAGCAGTTACGCGTCGGGATCGACCTACGAGCAGTACTTC. The chain links TRBV6-2 or TRBV6-3 to TRBJ2-7; weak D call: TRBD2 (5 bases). Germline V CDR1 and CDR2: MNHEY, SVGEGT. The V and J ends lost 2 bases and 2 bases respectively, with 13 bases between them. The CDR3 runs to 15 residues.